What follows are 25 T cell receptor beta chains derived from one specimen sequenced in a study of OX40 agonist ivuxolimab in advanced cancers. Generated by immunoSEQ multiplex PCR, the TCRdb table keeps only in-frame clones and is missing some. The sample has tens of thousands of clones, around 81% seen once. The specimen was CD4+ or CD8+ T cells sorted from blood, collected in a trial of the OX40 agonist ivuxolimab. The receptors were sampled from an adult with an advanced solid tumor such as melanoma, head and neck, liver or kidney cancer.

The chain carries TRBV5-5 and TRBJ1-2; TRBD1 aligns across 7 bases. CDR1 and CDR2 from the germline V gene are SGHKS and YYEKEE (reference sequence). The junction had 9 bases not matched to a gene; V was cut back by 0 bases and J by 7 bases. This CDR3 has 15 residues. The CDR3 region has the DNA TGTGCCAGCAGCTTGGACGGCAGGGGGAATGGTGGCTACACCTTC. Encoded protein: CASSLDGRGNGGYTF. Drawing the rest from reference TRBV5-5 and TRBJ1-2, the complete variable domain is DAGVTQSPTHLIKTRGQQVTLRCSPISGHKSVSWYQQVLGQGPQFIFQYYEKEERGRGNFPDRFSARQFPNYSSELNVNALLLGDSALYLCASSLDGRGNGGYTFGSGTRLTVV.

The chain employs TRBV5-1 and TRBJ2-5, with D possibly TRBD2 on 5 matching bases. Germline values: CDR1 SGHRS, CDR2 YFSETQ. Trimming took 0 bases from V and 1 from J, leaving 10 bases between them. The CDR3 loop spans 15 amino acids. The chain's CDR3 is CASSLGRGAQETQYF. The CDR3 DNA reads TGCGCCAGCAGCTTGGGACGGGGAGCCCAAGAGACCCAGTACTTC.

This chain links TRBV5-6 with TRBJ2-1; 8 nucleotides match TRBD1. Germline values: CDR1 SGHDT, CDR2 YYEEEE. The CDR3 totals 16 residues. Unmatched junction bases numbered 7, after V lost 2 bases and J lost 3 bases. The CDR3 spells CASSLLKDRVYNEQFF. In DNA form, the CDR3 reads TGTGCCAGCAGCTTACTCAAGGACAGGGTCTACAATGAGCAGTTCTTC.

This clone was counted a few times. CDR3 residues: CASTSMPLLRAFF. CDR3 nucleotides: TGTGCCAGTACCAGTATGCCCCTGCTTAGGGCTTTCTTT. The chain links TRBV19 to TRBJ1-1, with D unclear. In germline, CDR1 is LNHDA, CDR2 SQIVND (reference sequence). The CDR3 runs to 13 residues. V was shortened by 7 bases and J by 11 bases, with 20 bases between the two germline ends.

The CDR3 region is CATSRDKQGVGNTIYF. DNA for the CDR3: TGTGCCACCAGCAGAGATAAGCAGGGGGTAGGAAACACCATATATTTT. This chain connects TRBV15 to TRBJ1-3; 7 positions agree with TRBD1. CDR3 length: 16 amino acids. V was pared by 0 bases and J by 4 bases, with 6 bases of the junction left unmatched. Germline CDR1 is LNHNV and CDR2 is YYDKDF (reference sequence).

The gene calls are TRBV19 and TRBJ1-2; 7 bases fit TRBD1. Per the germline V gene, CDR1 is LNHDA and CDR2 is SQIVND (reference sequence). Unmatched junction bases numbered 14, after V lost 9 bases and J lost 7 bases. The CDR3 covers 14 residues. The CDR3, as DNA: TGTGCCAGGATGACAGGGCCTCTTCCGTTTGGCTACACCTTC. Amino acids: CARMTGPLPFGYTF. The variable domain in full, completed from reference TRBV19 and TRBJ1-2, reads DGGITQSPKYLFRKEGQNVTLSCEQNLNHDAMYWYRQDPGQGLRLIYYSQIVNDFQKGDIAEGYSVSREKKESFPLTVTSAQKNPTAFYLCARMTGPLPFGYTFGSGTRLTVV.

This clone was found a few times. The chain is built from TRBV19 and TRBJ2-2, with TRBD1 matching 9 bases. Germline V lookup: CDR1 LNHDA, CDR2 SQIVND (reference sequence). The CDR3 loop spans 15 amino acids. V trimming: 4 bases; J trimming: 7 bases; junction bases outside the gene matches: 7. CDR3 sequence reads: CASSKWGQGGGELFF. CDR3 nucleotide sequence: TGTGCCAGTAGTAAATGGGGACAGGGTGGCGGGGAGCTGTTTTTT.

The rearrangement uses TRBV7-8 and TRBJ2-7; 11 bases are a match to TRBD2. This CDR3 is 15 amino acids long. The V segment lost 5 bases and the J segment 0 bases; nucleotides outside the gene matches: 3. Germline V gene lookup returns CDR1 SGHVS and CDR2 FQNEAQ. The CDR3, as DNA: TGTGCCAGCAGCCCGGGACTAGCGGCCTCCTACGAGCAGTACTTC. This codes for CASSPGLAASYEQYF.

This clone was picked up a small number of times. In the same sample, other DNA sequences code for this CDR3. This chain uses TRBV6-1 with TRBJ1-2; 10 nucleotides match TRBD1. The V gene end was trimmed by 4 bases and the J gene end by 8 bases; junction bases not matched to a gene: 4. CDR1 is MNHNS, CDR2 SASEGT, per germline. This CDR3 comprises 13 residues. The CDR3 spells CASSAGTGVGYTF. The CDR3 DNA sequence: TGTGCCAGCAGTGCCGGGACAGGGGTCGGCTACACCTTC.

V and J are TRBV9 and TRBJ1-2; D remains unclear. This CDR3 has 12 residues. Per germline, CDR1 SGDLS and CDR2 YYNGEE. The V end was cut by 6 bases, the J end by 5 bases, with 11 bases between. CDR3 region: CASTYNQYGYTF. DNA of the CDR3: TGTGCCAGCACCTACAACCAGTATGGCTACACCTTC.

For the CDR3, the DNA is TGCGCCAGCAGTAACATCCCAGAGACCCAGTACTTC. It is translated as CASSNIPETQYF. The rearrangement uses TRBV5-1 and TRBJ2-5; no reliable D call. V gave up 5 bases and J gave up 4 bases, with 9 bases separating them. CDR1 is SGHRS and CDR2 is YFSETQ in the germline V gene. This CDR3 spans 12 amino acids.

V and J are TRBV2 and TRBJ2-7; D is perhaps TRBD1 or TRBD2 (5 bases each). The CDR3 is 13 amino acids. V shed 6 bases and J shed 7 bases, with 16 bases lying between them. CDR1 is SNHLY and CDR2 is FYNNEI in the germline V gene. The CDR3: CASRGTPTGEQYF. The CDR3 nucleotides read TGTGCCAGCAGGGGGACCCCCACGGGGGAGCAGTACTTC.

The J gene is TRBJ2-1, the V gene TRBV7-7; 7 bases match TRBD1. With 4 bases clipped from V and 5 bases from J, the junction kept 2 bases outside the gene matches. The CDR3 is 13 amino acids. The germline gives CDR1 SSHAT, CDR2 FNYEAQ (reference sequence). The CDR3 DNA is TGTGCCAGCAGCTCCGGGACAGACAATGAGCAGTTCTTC. The encoded protein is CASSSGTDNEQFF.

The chain uses TRBV14 and TRBJ2-4, with 11 bases lining up with TRBD2. The J segment lost 4 bases and the V segment lost 1 base, leaving 0 bases of the junction unmatched. Germline CDR1 is SGHDN and CDR2 is FVKESK. The CDR3 is 15 residues long. The CDR3 spells CASSQGTSGKNIQYF. CDR3 sequence (DNA): TGTGCCAGCAGCCAAGGGACTAGCGGGAAAAACATTCAGTACTTC.

The V gene is TRBV18, the J gene TRBJ2-1; D may correspond to TRBD1 or TRBD2 (6 bases each). This CDR3 is 16 amino acids long. Germline CDR1 and CDR2: KGHSH and LQKENI. With 3 bases removed from V and 7 bases from J, the gap between germline ends came to 19 bases. The CDR3 DNA is TGTGCCAGCTCACCTTCGGGGGCAGGGGCCGTGAATGAGCAGTTCTTC. Protein sequence: CASSPSGAGAVNEQFF.

The chain is built from TRBV23-1 and TRBJ1-5, with TRBD1 matching 7 bases. TRBV23-1 is classed as an ORF, of uncertain function. V lost 0 bases and J lost 0; bases outside the gene matches: 8. CDR3 size: 18 residues. The CDR3 DNA reads as TGCGCCAGCAGTCAATCATTAAGCGGGACAGTTAGCAATCAGCCCCAGCATTTT. It is translated as CASSQSLSGTVSNQPQHF.

The chain is built from TRBV19 and TRBJ2-2, with 7 bases identical to TRBD1. The CDR3 has 15 residues. The V gene's germline CDR1 is LNHDA and CDR2 SQIVND (reference sequence). J lost 6 bases, V lost 5 bases, and 9 bases had no gene match. The CDR3 is CASSSTGKGAGELFF. CDR3 in DNA: TGTGCCAGTAGTTCGACAGGGAAGGGGGCCGGGGAGCTGTTTTTT.

The chain uses TRBV6-6 and TRBJ1-2, with TRBD1 matching over 10 bases. Germline assignment: CDR1 MNHNY and CDR2 SVGAGI (reference sequence). The ends lost 4 bases at V and 14 bases at J; junction bases unmatched: 13. The CDR3 totals 14 residues. DNA of the CDR3: TGTGCCAGCAGTTCCGGACAAGACAGGGGGCCCCATACCTTC. Protein product: CASSSGQDRGPHTF.

A word on this clone: The identical CDR3 is also encoded by other nucleotide sequences in the sample. The chain carries TRBV5-1 and TRBJ2-3; the match to TRBD1 covers 7 bases. CDR3 length: 15 amino acids. Per the germline V gene, CDR1 is SGHRS and CDR2 is YFSETQ. After removal of 0 bases from V and 0 bases from J, the junction contained 1 base not matched to a gene. CDR3 region: CASSLGQGSTDTQYF. The CDR3 bases are TGCGCCAGCAGCTTGGGACAGGGAAGCACAGATACGCAGTATTTT.

The V and J genes are TRBV2 and TRBJ2-1, with 11 bases aligning to TRBD2. V lost 4 bases to trimming and J lost 5 bases; unmatched junction nucleotides: 4. The germline CDR1 and CDR2 sequences are SNHLY and FYNNEI. CDR3 length: 15 amino acids. CDR3 nucleotides: TGTGCCAGCAGTGTAGCGGGAGGGGTTAACAATGAGCAGTTCTTC. Residues: CASSVAGGVNNEQFF. Filled out from reference TRBV2 and TRBJ2-1, the complete variable domain reads EPEVTQTPSHQVTQMGQEVILRCVPISNHLYFYWYRQILGQKVEFLVSFYNNEISEKSEIFDDQFSVERPDGSNFTLKIRSTKLEDSAMYFCASSVAGGVNNEQFFGPGTRLTVL.

The chain combines TRBV18 with TRBJ2-5; 9 positions agree with TRBD1. Trimming at V came to 0 bases and at J to 6 bases, leaving 8 bases not matched to a gene. Germline values: CDR1 KGHSH, CDR2 LQKENI. The CDR3 extends over 16 amino acids. The CDR3 nucleotides read TGTGCCAGCTCACCACCGCTGGGACAGGGTGCGAAGACCCAGTACTTC. This gives the protein CASSPPLGQGAKTQYF. Complete variable domain (other parts from reference TRBV18 and TRBJ2-5): NAGVMQNPRHLVRRRGQEARLRCSPMKGHSHVYWYRQLPEEGLKFMVYLQKENIIDESGMPKERFSAEFPKEGPSILRIQQVVRGDSAAYFCASSPPLGQGAKTQYFGPGTRLLVL.

V usage is TRBV5-6 and J usage is TRBJ1-4; D uncertain. The V end lost 0 bases, the J end lost 2 bases, and 8 bases lay between the germline ends. In germline, CDR1 is SGHDT, CDR2 YYEEEE. CDR3 length: 15 amino acids. The CDR3 loop reads CASSLVGFTNEKLFF. CDR3 sequence (DNA): TGTGCCAGCAGCTTGGTGGGATTTACTAATGAAAAACTGTTTTTT.

The chain couples TRBV7-6 to TRBJ1-1, with D unresolved. The length of the CDR3 is 11 residues. The V end was cut by 4 bases, the J end by 4 bases, with 4 bases between. Germline V gene lookup returns CDR1 SGHVS and CDR2 FNYEAQ. Here the CDR3 DNA reads TGTGCCAGCAGCTCCAGCACTGAAGCTTTCTTT. This translates into CASSSSTEAFF.

Worth noting for this clone: Other nucleotide sequences from this sample produce the same CDR3. The chain is built from TRBV18 and TRBJ2-5, with unresolved D. The V end lost 6 bases, the J end lost 2 bases, and 7 bases lay between the germline ends. CDR1 and CDR2 (germline): KGHSH, LQKENI. The CDR3 runs 12 residues. This CDR3 reads CASSSVQETQYF. In DNA, the CDR3 is TGTGCCAGCTCTAGTGTACAAGAGACCCAGTACTTC.

The V call is TRBV5-1, the J call TRBJ2-7, with TRBD1 matching over 8 bases. Germline assignment: CDR1 SGHRS and CDR2 YFSETQ. V lost 2 bases and J lost 5; bases outside the gene matches: 6. The CDR3 totals 14 residues. CDR3 sequence (DNA): TGCGCCAGCAGCTTATGGACAGGGTTGCACGAGCAGTACTTC. As protein: CASSLWTGLHEQYF.